Below, 8 T cell receptor beta chains from the same sample are listed, as sequenced in a study of control samples from healthy donors and cancer patients. Here immunoSEQ multiplex PCR was the method, and the copy in TCRdb shows in-frame clones only, minus some. The table lists fewer than 200,000 clones, around 95% of them singletons, with approximately 4% in the top ten. The sample consisted of blood. Receptors originate from a woman between 55 and 75 years old in good health.

The rearrangement links TRBV4-2 to TRBJ1-1; a weak D match, TRBD1 (5 bases). The germline V gene has CDR1 LGHNA and CDR2 YNFKEQ. The CDR3 runs to 16 residues. Deletions cut 0 bases from V and 0 bases from J, with 11 bases between. The DNA for the CDR3 is TGTGCCAGCAGCCAAGAAGGCTCAGGGATGAACACTGAAGCTTTCTTT. It yields the protein CASSQEGSGMNTEAFF.

This chain connects TRBV5-6 to TRBJ1-2; D gene ambiguous. This CDR3 contains 13 residues. CDR1 is SGHDT and CDR2 is YYEEEE in the germline V gene. Trimming stripped 3 bases from V and 8 bases from J, with 14 bases between. CDR3 sequence (DNA): TGTGCCAGCAGCTCGACGGTGACTTCGGGCTACACCTTC. This gives the protein CASSSTVTSGYTF.

This chain connects TRBV6-6 to TRBJ1-2; the match to TRBD1 covers 7 bases. This CDR3 contains 15 residues. The germline V gene has CDR1 MNHNY and CDR2 SVGAGI (reference sequence). The junction had 10 bases not matched to a gene; V was cut back by 5 bases and J by 4 bases. The CDR3 loop is CASSPRETGTYGYTF. The DNA for the CDR3 is TGTGCCAGCAGTCCAAGGGAGACAGGGACCTATGGCTACACCTTC.

The V and J genes are TRBV6-5 and TRBJ1-1; no firm D call. With 1 base removed from V and 4 bases from J, the gap between germline ends came to 13 bases. This CDR3 region has 15 residues. The germline V gene encodes CDR1 MNHEY and CDR2 SVGAGI. The chain's CDR3 is CASSYFSGVGTEAFF. The CDR3 DNA reads TGTGCCAGCAGTTACTTTTCCGGAGTTGGCACTGAAGCTTTCTTT.

The gene calls are TRBV10-2 and TRBJ1-1, with D tentatively TRBD1 (5 bases). The CDR3 totals 14 residues. The V and J ends lost 5 bases and 0 bases respectively, with 10 bases between them. Germline values: CDR1 WSHSY, CDR2 SAAADI. In nucleotides, the CDR3 is TGCGCCAGCAGTCCCGGGACGGTGAACACTGAAGCTTTCTTT. Its translation is CASSPGTVNTEAFF.

The chain has TRBV21-1 and TRBJ1-1. TRBV21-1 is classified as a pseudogene. The CDR3 is made up of 10 amino acids. Written as DNA, the CDR3 is TGTGCCAGCACCCCGAGGGAGGCTTTCTTT. This gives the protein CASTPREAFF.

V usage is TRBV19 and J usage is TRBJ2-7; a weak D match, TRBD1 (6 bases). V gave up 4 bases and J gave up 3 bases, with 19 bases separating them. Germline V gene lookup returns CDR1 LNHDA and CDR2 SQIVND (reference sequence). This CDR3 is 16 amino acids long. CDR3 sequence: CASSSSGTNNYYEQYF. The DNA for the CDR3 is TGTGCCAGTAGTAGCTCCGGGACAAACAATTACTACGAGCAGTACTTC. Variable domain in full (rest from reference TRBV19 and TRBJ2-7): DGGITQSPKYLFRKEGQNVTLSCEQNLNHDAMYWYRQDPGQGLRLIYYSQIVNDFQKGDIAEGYSVSREKKESFPLTVTSAQKNPTAFYLCASSSSGTNNYYEQYFGPGTRLTVT.

The rearrangement links TRBV30 to TRBJ1-3; D may be TRBD1 (5 bases). The ends were cut back, 3 bases at V and 1 base at J, with 13 bases in the middle. The CDR3 consists of 15 residues. Germline loops: CDR1 GTSNPN, CDR2 SVGIG (reference sequence). CDR3 nucleotide sequence: TGTGCCTGGAGCTCGTCGGGGGGGTCTGGAAACACCATATATTTT. Residues: CAWSSSGGSGNTIYF.